This TCR beta chain is drawn from a study of T-cell reconstitution after alpha-beta-depleted transplantation in children. TCRbeta library preparation incorporated unique molecular identifiers. TCRdb re-called the PCR reads through MiXCR, storing one row per CDR3 protein. The data contain over 100,000 distinct CDR3 sequences, 10% to 13% of them singletons. CDR3 length: 14 amino acids. Germline CDR1 is SGHTA and CDR2 is FQGNSA. With 5 bases clipped from V and 4 bases from J, the junction kept 6 bases outside the gene matches. This clonotype was seen at least ten times. What it binds is not known. Study results and limitations: T cells produced anew were the main source of T-cell counts and diversity one year after transplant. High day-60 TCRbeta diversity in some patients came from surviving recipient T cells and thymic progenitors. At around two months after transplant, the alpha-beta T cells were reportedly derived from several hundred expanded clones that came from non-depleted graft cells.

The origin of this receptor is a boy aged 2 to 10 with acute lymphoblastic leukemia, due to receive a stem cell transplant. The sequenced sample was PBMCs, obtained before TCRalphabeta/CD19-depleted stem cell transplant. This rearrangement joins TRBV7-2 to TRBJ2-3; TRBD2 aligns across 7 bases. This chain's CDR3 is CASSRQRDADTQYF. In DNA form, the CDR3 reads TGTGCCAGCAGCCGTCAGCGGGACGCAGATACGCAGTATTTT.